The sequence of this TCR beta chain was determined in a study of T cell repertoires in cytomegalovirus infection (dated by TCRdb to between 2018 and 2021). Concerning the study at large: Peptide stimulations targeted recently identified HLA-C-restricted CMV epitopes, whose presentation resists viral immunomodulation, together with well-studied HLA-B-restricted epitopes. Donor HLA type was relevant to the analysis, as public TCR beta signatures indicated carriage of CMV infection together with the matching HLA type.

The meaning of the sample's treatment or condition label: in vitro stimulation with specific CMV peptide epitopes to enrich CMV-specific T cells. TCRdb shows the sequencer as Illumina HiSeq 1500. The raw public data were reprocessed by TCRdb itself: fastp quality trimming at Q25, MiXCR clonotype calling, in-frame beta chains only. Each entry is one CDR3 protein sequence, shown with its most common DNA and genes. For this sample there are 450,000 to 550,000 distinct CDR3 sequences; about 42% appear just once. The top ten hold around 45% of the sample. In regard to this clonotype: The antigen it binds to is not known. Base qualities are not provided; no much larger clone lies one nucleotide away.

The CDR3, cysteine through phenylalanine, is 18 amino acids long. The sequence is cut down to CDR3 DNA, 54 bases in frame from base 1. Ends trimmed: V by 5 bases, J by 3 bases; bases unmatched to a gene: 15. Sequences MNHEY (CDR1) and SVGEGT (CDR2) are obtained from the germline V gene. Study-level results and caveats: In both this cohort and an independent roughly 330-donor cohort, the cumulative frequency of public TCR beta family members distinguished carriers of CMV infection plus the relevant HLA type. The ex vivo response was dominated by HLA-C-restricted CMV-specific TCR beta clonotypes, which also provided the single most frequent clonotype in two of eight donors.

The source material was cultured PBMCs, sampled from culture after CMV antigen stimulation. The chain is assembled from TRBV6-2 or TRBV6-3 and TRBJ2-3, with 9 central nucleotides matching TRBD2. This TCR was sampled from a human donor in good health (CMV status not recorded). Some clones in this sample may be carry-over from other donors' samples. The CDR3 reads as follows: CASSKRGGGRARTDTQYF. The DNA is TGTGCCAGCAGTAAGCGAGGAGGCGGGAGGGCCCGAACAGATACGCAGTATTTT.